Presented here are 10 T cell receptor beta chains from one specimen sequenced in a study of T-cell memory formation after mild COVID-19. Via MiXCR, TCRdb re-called the 5' RACE reads, giving one row per CDR3 protein. The data show about 150,000 distinct CDR3 sequences, around 27% seen once. Sequenced: PBMCs or a T cell subset sorted from them (not recorded which). Receptors originate from an adult woman who had mild COVID-19 (a few samples of this study predate the infection). Cell type and time point are not known.

The chain has TRBV6-6 and TRBJ1-5; tentatively, D is TRBD1 (5 bases). This CDR3 region has 12 residues. Germline-derived CDR1 and CDR2 are MNHNY and SVGAGI (reference sequence). The V and J ends lost 6 bases and 6 bases respectively, with 9 bases between them. CDR3 sequence: CASSRGGQPQHF. The CDR3 bases are TGTGCCAGCAGCCGGGGGGGTCAGCCCCAGCATTTT.

This clonotype was seen only a few times. V is TRBV7-9 and J is TRBJ2-1; 7 bases are shared with TRBD2. From germline, CDR1 is SEHNR and CDR2 FQNEAQ (reference sequence). The ends lost 1 base at V and 7 bases at J; junction bases unmatched: 10. This CDR3 has 16 residues. The CDR3 DNA is TGTGCCAGCAGCTTAGGTACGACGGGAGGATCGAATGAGCAGTTCTTC. This translates into CASSLGTTGGSNEQFF.

This clonotype was counted between two and nine times. The genes are TRBV6-6 and TRBJ1-5; D unclear. V was cut by 2 bases and J by 0 bases, with 8 bases left in between. CDR1 and CDR2 from the germline V gene are MNHNY and SVGAGI (reference sequence). This CDR3 spans 15 amino acids. CDR3 bases: TGTGCCAGCAGTTACAAGGGTTATAGCAATCAGCCCCAGCATTTT. Protein sequence: CASSYKGYSNQPQHF.

There are a few counts of this clonotype. This chain joins TRBV4-3 and TRBJ2-1; D unresolved. The CDR3 loop spans 16 amino acids. V dropped 4 bases and J dropped 0 bases, with 13 bases sitting between them. Germline CDR1 is LGHNA and CDR2 is YSLEER. The CDR3 loop reads CASSPLAPDSYNEQFF. The CDR3 DNA reads TGCGCCAGCAGCCCCCTCGCCCCCGACTCCTACAATGAGCAGTTCTTC.

This clonotype has just a few counts. V gene TRBV20-1 combines with J gene TRBJ2-7, with TRBD1 identical over 9 bases. The CDR3 has 13 residues. Germline V CDR1 and CDR2: DFQATT, SNEGSKA (reference sequence). V lost 4 bases and J lost 3; bases outside the gene matches: 4. The CDR3 DNA sequence: TGCAGTGCTAAGACAGGGGGAGTCTACGAGCAGTACTTC. As protein: CSAKTGGVYEQYF.

This clonotype came up a few times. This rearrangement joins TRBV20-1 to TRBJ1-2; D gene ambiguous. V lost 3 bases and J 1 base, leaving 12 bases between the germline ends. The CDR3 covers 14 residues. Germline CDR1 DFQATT, CDR2 SNEGSKA (reference sequence). The CDR3, as DNA: TGCAGTGCTAGGTGGACTGAAATTAACTATGGCTACACCTTC. It yields the protein CSARWTEINYGYTF.

V usage is TRBV6-2 or TRBV6-3 and J usage is TRBJ2-5; no firm D call. This CDR3 has 12 residues. Germline CDR1 and CDR2: MNHEY and SVGEGT. The V and J ends lost 5 bases and 5 bases respectively, with 9 bases between them. In DNA form, the CDR3 reads TGTGCCAGCAGTGTTACTCCGGAGACCCAGTACTTC. It is translated as CASSVTPETQYF.

This clonotype was counted only a few times. This chain links TRBV30 with TRBJ2-1, with TRBD2 matching 10 bases. This CDR3 is 14 amino acids long. The V gene's germline CDR1 is GTSNPN and CDR2 SVGIG (reference sequence). The trim removed 1 base at V and 8 bases at J, leaving 5 bases unmatched. For the CDR3, the DNA is TGTGCCTGGAGTGAGGAACTAGCGGGATATGAGCAGTTCTTC. Encoded protein: CAWSEELAGYEQFF.

This clonotype was counted only a few times. V and J are TRBV7-9 and TRBJ2-1; the match to TRBD1 covers 8 bases. The junction had 6 bases not matched to a gene; V was cut back by 1 base and J by 10 bases. The CDR3 contains 14 residues. From germline, CDR1 is SEHNR and CDR2 FQNEAQ (reference sequence). The CDR3 sequence is CASSLGAGGDEQFF. In DNA, the CDR3 is TGTGCCAGCAGCTTAGGGGCAGGGGGCGACGAGCAGTTCTTC.

The J gene is TRBJ2-3, the V gene TRBV7-6; D possibly corresponds to TRBD1 (6 bases). The CDR3 loop spans 14 amino acids. Germline V gives CDR1 SGHVS, CDR2 FNYEAQ. V lost 3 bases, J lost 2 bases, and 9 bases lay in between. The CDR3 spells CASSFRGYTDTQYF. CDR3 nucleotides: TGTGCCAGCAGCTTCAGGGGATACACAGATACGCAGTATTTT.